This passage covers 3 T cell receptor beta chains from one sample sequenced in a study of T cell repertoires in cytomegalovirus infection. TCRdb ran MiXCR on the reads and lists one entry per CDR3 protein. The sample consists of 200,000 to 300,000 distinct CDR3 sequences, approximately 6.7% of them appearing once. The sample was PBMCs. These receptors originate from a human donor in good health (CMV status not recorded). Some clones in this sample may be carry-over from other donors' samples.

This clonotype was recorded many times. The chain carries TRBV29-1 and TRBJ2-3; D is perhaps TRBD1 (5 bases). This CDR3 is 12 amino acids long. V was shortened by 4 bases and J by 6 bases, with 11 bases between the two germline ends. CDR1 and CDR2 from the germline V gene are SQVTM and ANQGSEA. For the CDR3, the DNA is TGCAGCGTTGGCCGACAGACTGATACGCAGTATTTT. This gives the protein CSVGRQTDTQYF.

Regarding this clonotype: One junction end disagrees with the germline gene, perhaps due to a read error. This chain joins TRBV6-6 and TRBJ1-6, with D perhaps matching TRBD1 (5 bases). Germline V gives CDR1 MNHNY, CDR2 SVGAGI (reference sequence). CDR3 length equals 19 residues. For the CDR3, the DNA is TGTGACAGCAGTTACGGCCCAGAGACAGCTAATCGAAGTAATTCACCCCTCCACTTT. Translation: CDSSYGPETANRSNSPLHF.

In its sample, this clonotype was seen many times. V and J are TRBV6-2 or TRBV6-3 and TRBJ1-6; a possible D gene is TRBD1 (5 bases). The CDR3 spans 13 residues. The germline V gene encodes CDR1 MNHEY and CDR2 SVGEGT. V was pared by 3 bases and J by 8 bases, with 8 bases between. The DNA of the CDR3 is TGTGCCAGCAGTTATCAAGGGGATTCACCCCTCCACTTT. Amino acid sequence: CASSYQGDSPLHF.